The present T cell receptor beta chain was sequenced within a study of regulatory T cells in long-lasting Graves disease. V lost 4 bases, J lost 7 bases, and 8 bases stayed unmatched. The CDR3 has 14 amino acids. From germline, CDR1 is DFQATT and CDR2 SNEGSKA (reference sequence). Library construction for TCR beta used iRepertoire HTBI primers and Arm-PCR of CDR3 regions. TCRdb called the multiplex PCR reads again in MiXCR, with one record for every CDR3 protein. The repertoire holds 350,000 to 450,000 distinct CDR3 sequences, with about 15% as singletons. Noted time point: newly diagnosed GD, antithyroid drugs for less than 3 months. PBMC RNA served as the TCR library source. This clonotype was detected only a few times. Another study also made use of these data, one on T cells in Graves' hyperthyroidism and ophthalmopathy.

The source is a woman aged 40 to 50 with Graves disease. The rearrangement joins TRBV20-1 to TRBJ2-1; 9 nucleotides match TRBD2. Source: peripheral blood mononuclear cells (PBMCs), taken at new diagnosis, from a patient treated with antithyroid drugs. CDR3 protein: CSATTTSGSNEQFF. The DNA for the CDR3 is TGCAGTGCTACCACGACTAGCGGATCTAATGAGCAGTTCTTC.